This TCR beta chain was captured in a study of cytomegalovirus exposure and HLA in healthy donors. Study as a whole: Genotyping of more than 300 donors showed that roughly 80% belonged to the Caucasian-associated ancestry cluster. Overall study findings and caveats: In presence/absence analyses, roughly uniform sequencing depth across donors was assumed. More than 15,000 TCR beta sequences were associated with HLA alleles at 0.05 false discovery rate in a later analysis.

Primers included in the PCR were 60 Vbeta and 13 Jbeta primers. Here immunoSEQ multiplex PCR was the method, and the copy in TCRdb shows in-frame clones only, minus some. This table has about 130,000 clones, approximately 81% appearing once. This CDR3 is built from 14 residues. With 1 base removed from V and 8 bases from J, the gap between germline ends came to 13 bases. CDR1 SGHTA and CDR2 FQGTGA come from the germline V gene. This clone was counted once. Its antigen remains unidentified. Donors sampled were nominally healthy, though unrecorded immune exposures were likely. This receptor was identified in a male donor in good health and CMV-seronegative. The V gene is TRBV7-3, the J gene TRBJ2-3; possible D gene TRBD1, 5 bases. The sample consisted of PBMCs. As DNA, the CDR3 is TGTGCCAGCAGCTTAATGGGGCCGCCGGGTACGCAGTATTTT. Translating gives CASSLMGPPGTQYF.